This TCR beta chain was sequenced for a study of CD8+CD57+ T cells in acquired aplastic anemia. This clonotype occurred many times. Its antigen is as yet unknown. Its ends do not fully match the called genes, so a read error is possible. Study conclusions and caveats: Sharing between patients and controls was observed for roughly 29 CD8+ CDR3 sequences. CD8+ Simpson's diversity in patients was not significantly different from that in controls.

Profiling of TCR beta VDJ combinations and CDR3 sequences used genomic DNA as template. Each CDR3 protein gets one entry after TCRdb re-called the reads with MiXCR. The sample has hundreds of thousands of distinct CDR3 sequences, about a third seen once. CDR1 and CDR2 from the germline V gene are LNHNV and YYDKDF (reference sequence). This CDR3 comprises 16 residues. Whoever was chosen for sequencing had shown CD8+CD57+ cell expansion by flow cytometry. Each of the patients presented with severe acquired aplastic anemia. Blood came from patients not yet given any therapy. The clonotype was recovered from a human donor with aplastic anemia. Sequenced input: sorted CD4+, CD8+, or CD8+CD57+ T cells (not recorded which) from PBMCs. This chain links TRBV15 with TRBJ1-6, with D possibly matching TRBD1 (6 bases). The CDR3 DNA is TGTGCCACCAGCAGAGCAATTGGACAGTCGAATTCACCCCTCCGCTTT. The encoded protein is CATSRAIGQSNSPLRF.